The 22 T cell receptor beta chains presented below share a single source sample, sequenced in a study of blood T cell repertoires in COVID-19 (dated by TCRdb to 2018 to 2020). Libraries were made using the immunoSEQ multiplex PCR assay. TCRdb limited this immuneACCESS table to in-frame rearrangements with V and J called. A share of clones is missing; checked studies link under half to unresolved V genes, and the rest is unexplained. The sample has 70,000 to 95,000 clones on record, approximately 80% of them singletons. Roughly 20% of the sample is in the top ten clones. The specimen was peripheral blood. The receptors shown here come from an older woman with acute or convalescent COVID-19.

Remarks on this clone: A much larger clone lies one base from this, so it may be a read error. The gene calls are TRBV29-1 and TRBJ1-1; D is unclear. Germline CDR1 is SQVTM and CDR2 is ANQGSEA. The CDR3 loop spans 13 amino acids. Between the trimmed V and J ends, which lost 3 bases and 4 bases, there was a span of 12 bases. CDR3 DNA: TGCAGCGTTGAGCCCGACCGGAGCACTGAAGCTTTCTTT. Translating it yields CSVEPDRSTEAFF.

V is TRBV6-6 and J is TRBJ2-1; 9 bases line up with TRBD1. Germline V gene lookup returns CDR1 MNHNY and CDR2 SVGAGI (reference sequence). After removal of 5 bases from V and 7 bases from J, the junction contained 15 bases not matched to a gene. The CDR3 sequence is 17 residues long. The CDR3 here is CASSLYSSGQGSNEQFF. CDR3 sequence (DNA): TGTGCCAGCAGTCTTTATAGCTCGGGACAGGGATCAAATGAGCAGTTCTTC.

This chain links TRBV11-2 with TRBJ2-5, with D perhaps matching TRBD1 (6 bases). Deletions cut 5 bases from V and 4 bases from J, with 11 bases between. The CDR3 totals 13 residues. Germline CDR1 and CDR2: SGHAT and FQNNGV. CDR3 DNA: TGTGCCAGCAGCCCGGACAGAAGAGAGACCCAGTACTTC. The encoded protein is CASSPDRRETQYF.

The rearrangement joins TRBV28 to TRBJ1-6; D perhaps matches TRBD1 (5 bases). Deletions cut 2 bases from V and 8 bases from J, with 10 bases between. This CDR3 is built from 14 residues. Germline V lookup: CDR1 MDHEN, CDR2 SYDVKM. CDR3 region: CASSLATDDSPLHF. The CDR3 region has the DNA TGTGCCAGCAGTTTAGCGACAGATGATTCACCCCTCCACTTT.

The gene calls are TRBV9 and TRBJ1-3; 11 nucleotides align to TRBD1. The CDR3 loop spans 16 amino acids. In germline, CDR1 is SGDLS, CDR2 YYNGEE. V lost 3 bases, J lost 4 bases, and 6 bases stayed unmatched. The CDR3 here is CASSASDRGHGNTIYF. The DNA for the CDR3 is TGTGCCAGCAGCGCCTCGGACAGGGGGCACGGAAACACCATATATTTT.

The genes are TRBV7-3 and TRBJ2-5, with D perhaps matching TRBD1 (6 bases). The CDR3 sequence is 14 residues long. Germline V CDR1 and CDR2: SGHTA, FQGTGA. Trimming pared 5 bases from V and 1 base from J, leaving 11 bases between. CDR3 sequence reads: CASSPTRGQETQYF. Here the CDR3 DNA reads TGTGCCAGCAGCCCCACCAGGGGCCAAGAGACCCAGTACTTC.

This clone was counted between two and nine times. This chain uses TRBV11-3 with TRBJ2-1; TRBD1 aligns across 7 bases. Germline loops: CDR1 SGHNT, CDR2 YENEEA. The CDR3 runs 16 residues. Trimming cost V 5 bases and J 0 bases; bases outside gene matches: 7. The CDR3 reads CASSGTGQISYNEQFF. The CDR3 region has the DNA TGTGCCAGCAGCGGGACGGGACAGATCTCCTACAATGAGCAGTTCTTC.

This clone occurred a few times. The gene calls are TRBV5-1 and TRBJ2-7, with 7 bases matching TRBD2. V was clipped by 4 bases and J by 2 bases; unmatched bases: 9. Germline V gene lookup returns CDR1 SGHRS and CDR2 YFSETQ. This CDR3 spans 15 amino acids. In DNA, the CDR3 is TGCGCCAGCAGCACCTGGACTAGTGCGGCCTACGAGCAGTACTTC. It specifies CASSTWTSAAYEQYF.

The rearrangement joins TRBV28 to TRBJ1-3; 8 nucleotides line up with TRBD1. This CDR3 has 13 amino acids. The V gene's germline CDR1 is MDHEN and CDR2 SYDVKM. V trimming: 8 bases; J trimming: 2 bases; junction bases outside the gene matches: 2. The CDR3: CASRTGTGNTIYF. The DNA of the CDR3 is TGTGCCAGCCGGACAGGGACTGGAAACACCATATATTTT.

J is TRBJ2-7 and V is TRBV5-1, with TRBD1 identical over 7 bases. Germline loops: CDR1 SGHRS, CDR2 YFSETQ. The junction had 8 bases not matched to a gene; V was cut back by 2 bases and J by 3 bases. The CDR3 contains 15 residues. CDR3 protein: CASSLTRTGYYEQYF. The CDR3 bases are TGCGCCAGCAGCTTAACCCGGACAGGATACTACGAGCAGTACTTC.

V usage is TRBV11-2 and J usage is TRBJ1-1; tentatively, D is TRBD1 (6 bases). V was pared by 0 bases and J by 3 bases, with 14 bases between. Germline V gene lookup returns CDR1 SGHAT and CDR2 FQNNGV. The CDR3 covers 16 residues. This CDR3 reads CASSLDSWTAHTEAFF. In DNA form, the CDR3 reads TGTGCCAGCAGCTTAGATAGCTGGACAGCTCACACTGAAGCTTTCTTT.

The V and J genes are TRBV4-1 and TRBJ2-1; 9 positions match TRBD2. The V gene's germline CDR1 is MGHRA and CDR2 YSYEKL. Germline trimming cut 3 bases from V and 7 bases from J; bases unmatched to any gene: 13. The CDR3 runs 17 residues. CDR3 nucleotides: TGCGCCAGCAGCCAGCCGTTCCGGGTGGCGGGAGGGAATGAGCAGTTCTTC. Translation gives CASSQPFRVAGGNEQFF.

This chain links TRBV28 with TRBJ2-2; 13 nucleotides align to TRBD2. The CDR3 length is 15 residues. The V and J ends lost 7 bases and 3 bases, in that order; junction bases with no gene match: 2. The germline V gene encodes CDR1 MDHEN and CDR2 SYDVKM. The CDR3 here is CASTTSGRYTGELFF. The CDR3 nucleotides are TGTGCCAGCACGACTAGCGGGAGGTACACCGGGGAGCTGTTTTTT.

The chain employs TRBV7-6 and TRBJ2-7; 11 bases align to TRBD2. The germline gives CDR1 SGHVS, CDR2 FNYEAQ. This CDR3 contains 14 residues. J gave up 3 bases and V 3 bases, and 1 base lay outside the gene matches. DNA of the CDR3: TGTGCCAGCAGCTTTAGCGGGAGGGGCTACGAGCAGTACTTC. Encoded protein: CASSFSGRGYEQYF.

The rearrangement joins TRBV7-2 to TRBJ2-1; TRBD1 agrees at 11 bases. The CDR3 covers 16 residues. J gave up 5 bases and V 4 bases, and 7 bases lay outside the gene matches. In germline, CDR1 is SGHTA, CDR2 FQGNSA. As DNA, the CDR3 is TGTGCCAGCAGCTCTAGGACAGGGGGCACAAACAATGAGCAGTTCTTC. Translation gives CASSSRTGGTNNEQFF. Together with reference TRBV7-2 and TRBJ2-1, the CDR3 gives the full variable domain: GAGVSQSPSNKVTEKGKDVELRCDPISGHTALYWYRQSLGQGLEFLIYFQGNSAPDKSGLPSDRFSAERTGGSVSTLTIQRTQQEDSAVYLCASSSRTGGTNNEQFFGPGTRLTVL.

V is TRBV5-4 and J is TRBJ2-1, with 8 bases identical to TRBD2. Trimming removed 1 base from V and 6 bases from J; junction bases left unmatched: 3. CDR3 length: 14 amino acids. Germline V gene lookup returns CDR1 SGHNT and CDR2 YYREEE (reference sequence). The CDR3 sequence: CASSLRTSSNEQFF. The CDR3, as DNA: TGTGCCAGCAGCTTGAGGACTAGCAGCAATGAGCAGTTCTTC.

The table lists this clone with a few counts. J is TRBJ1-2 and V is TRBV18; D gene unclear. Trimming left V 6 bases short and J 2 bases short, with 10 bases between. CDR3 length: 13 residues. Germline CDR1 is KGHSH and CDR2 is LQKENI. The CDR3 loop is CASSPGENYGYTF. In DNA form, the CDR3 reads TGTGCCAGCTCCCCGGGAGAGAACTATGGCTACACCTTC.

The chain recombines TRBV7-6 with TRBJ2-1; possible D gene TRBD2, 5 bases. The ends were cut back, 5 bases at V and 8 bases at J, with 25 bases in the middle. Germline V gene lookup returns CDR1 SGHVS and CDR2 FNYEAQ. CDR3 length: 17 residues. The CDR3 sequence: CASSPESREIVQYEQFF. The CDR3, as DNA: TGTGCCAGCAGCCCAGAAAGTCGGGAAATTGTGCAATATGAGCAGTTCTTC.

The CDR3 loop reads CASSDRGMGTGELFF. The CDR3, as DNA: TGTGCCAGCAGTGATCGGGGGATGGGCACCGGGGAGCTGTTTTTT. The chain links TRBV6-4 to TRBJ2-2, with D possibly TRBD2 on 6 matching bases. Germline loops: CDR1 MRHNA, CDR2 SNTAGT. This CDR3 has 15 residues. Trimming left V 3 bases short and J 4 bases short, with 12 bases between.

The chain couples TRBV2 to TRBJ1-5; perhaps TRBD1 as D (5 bases). Trimming took 5 bases from V and 3 from J, leaving 8 bases between them. Germline CDR1 and CDR2: SNHLY and FYNNEI. There are 13 residues in the CDR3. The CDR3 is CASSTGDNQPQHF. The CDR3 DNA reads as TGTGCCAGCAGTACGGGGGACAATCAGCCCCAGCATTTT.

This chain joins TRBV5-1 and TRBJ2-3; no reliable D call. Looked up from germline, CDR1 is SGHRS and CDR2 is YFSETQ. The CDR3 contains 12 residues. V was shortened by 0 bases and J by 6 bases, with 5 bases between the two germline ends. CDR3 loop: CASSLDRDTQYF. The CDR3 nucleotides are TGCGCCAGCAGCTTGGATCGGGATACGCAGTATTTT.

The gene calls are TRBV6-5 and TRBJ2-1; perhaps TRBD2 as D (6 bases). Germline V gene lookup returns CDR1 MNHEY and CDR2 SVGAGI. Trimming shortened V by 6 bases and J by 4 bases, and 16 bases separated the two germline ends. The CDR3 length is 15 residues. The CDR3 is CASRAWGGLYNEQFF. Here the CDR3 DNA reads TGTGCCAGCAGGGCGTGGGGAGGACTTTACAATGAGCAGTTCTTC.